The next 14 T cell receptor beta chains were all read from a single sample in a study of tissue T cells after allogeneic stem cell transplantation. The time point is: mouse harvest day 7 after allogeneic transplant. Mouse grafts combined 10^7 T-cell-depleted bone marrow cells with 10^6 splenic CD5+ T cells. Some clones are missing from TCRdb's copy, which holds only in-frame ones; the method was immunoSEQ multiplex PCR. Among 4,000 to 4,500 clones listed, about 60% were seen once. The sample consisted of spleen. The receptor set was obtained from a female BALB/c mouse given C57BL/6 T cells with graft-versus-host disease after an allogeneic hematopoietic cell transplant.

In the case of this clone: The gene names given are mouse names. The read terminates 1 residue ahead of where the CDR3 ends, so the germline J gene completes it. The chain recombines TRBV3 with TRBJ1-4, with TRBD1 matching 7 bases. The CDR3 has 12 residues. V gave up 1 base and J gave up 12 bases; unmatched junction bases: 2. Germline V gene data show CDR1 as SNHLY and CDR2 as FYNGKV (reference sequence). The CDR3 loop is CASSLGDSRLFF. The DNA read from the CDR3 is TGTGCCAGCAGCTTAGGGGACAGCCGATTATTT.

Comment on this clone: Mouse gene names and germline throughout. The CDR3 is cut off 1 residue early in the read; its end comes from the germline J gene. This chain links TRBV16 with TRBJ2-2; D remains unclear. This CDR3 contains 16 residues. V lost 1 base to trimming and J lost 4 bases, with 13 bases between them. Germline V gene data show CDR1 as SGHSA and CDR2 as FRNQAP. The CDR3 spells CASSLGAGGRTGQLYF. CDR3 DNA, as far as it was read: TGTGCAAGCAGCTTAGGGGCGGGAGGTCGCACCGGGCAGCTCTAC.

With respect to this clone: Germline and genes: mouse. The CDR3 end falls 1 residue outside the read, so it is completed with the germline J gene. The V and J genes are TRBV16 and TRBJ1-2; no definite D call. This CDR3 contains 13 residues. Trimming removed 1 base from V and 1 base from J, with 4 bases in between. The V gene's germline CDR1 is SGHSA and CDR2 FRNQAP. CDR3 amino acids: CASSLARNSDYTF. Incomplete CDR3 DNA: TGTGCAAGCAGCTTAGCCAGAAACTCCGACTACACC.

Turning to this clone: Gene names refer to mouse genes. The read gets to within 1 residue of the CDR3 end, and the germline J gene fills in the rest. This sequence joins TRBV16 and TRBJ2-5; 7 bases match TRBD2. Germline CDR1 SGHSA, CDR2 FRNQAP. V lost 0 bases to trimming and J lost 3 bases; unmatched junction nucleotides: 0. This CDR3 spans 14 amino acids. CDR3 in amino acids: CASSLDGGQDTQYF. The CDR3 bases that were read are TGTGCAAGCAGCTTAGATGGGGGGCAAGACACCCAGTAC. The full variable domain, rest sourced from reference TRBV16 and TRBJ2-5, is NAGVIQTPRHKVTGKGQEATLWCEPISGHSAVFWYRQTIVQGLEFLTYFRNQAPIDDSGMPKERFSAQMPNQSHSTLKIQSTQPQDSAVYLCASSLDGGQDTQYFGPGTRLLVL.

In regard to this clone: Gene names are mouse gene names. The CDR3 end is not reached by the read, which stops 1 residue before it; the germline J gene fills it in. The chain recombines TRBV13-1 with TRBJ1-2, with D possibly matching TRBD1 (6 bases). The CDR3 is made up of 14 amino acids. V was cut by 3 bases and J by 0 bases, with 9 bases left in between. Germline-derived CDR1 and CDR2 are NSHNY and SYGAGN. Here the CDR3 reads CASSGGQTNSDYTF. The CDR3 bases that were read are TGTGCCAGCAGTGGGGGACAAACAAACTCCGACTACACC.

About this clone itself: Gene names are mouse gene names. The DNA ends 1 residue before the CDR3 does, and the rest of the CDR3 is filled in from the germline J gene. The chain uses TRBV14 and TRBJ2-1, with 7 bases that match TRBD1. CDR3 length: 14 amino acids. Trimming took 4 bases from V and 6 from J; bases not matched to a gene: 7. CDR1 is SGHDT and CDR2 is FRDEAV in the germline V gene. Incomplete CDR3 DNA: TGTGCCAGCAGTCTACAGGGGAGGGGTGCTGAGCAGTTC. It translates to CASSLQGRGAEQF. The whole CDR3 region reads CASSLQGRGAEQFF.

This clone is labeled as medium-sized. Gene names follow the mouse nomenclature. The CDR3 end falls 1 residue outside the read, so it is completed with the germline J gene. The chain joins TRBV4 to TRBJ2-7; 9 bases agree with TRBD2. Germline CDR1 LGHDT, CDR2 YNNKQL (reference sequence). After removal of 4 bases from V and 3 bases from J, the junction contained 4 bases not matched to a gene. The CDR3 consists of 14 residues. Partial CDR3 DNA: TGTGCCAGCAGCTCCCGGGACTGGGTCTATGAACAGTAC. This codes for CASSSRDWVYEQY. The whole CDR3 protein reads CASSSRDWVYEQYF.

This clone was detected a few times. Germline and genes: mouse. The CDR3 sequence: CASGDPRQAPLF. The sequenced part of the CDR3 DNA is TGTGCCAGCGGTGATCCCAGGCAGGCTCCGCTT. V gene TRBV13-2 combines with J gene TRBJ1-5, with D hard to call. With the read ending 1 residue before the CDR3 end, the germline J gene is used to fill in that end. In germline, CDR1 is NNHNN, CDR2 SYGAGS (reference sequence). The CDR3 has 12 amino acids. Trimming pared 1 base from V and 7 bases from J, leaving 6 bases between.

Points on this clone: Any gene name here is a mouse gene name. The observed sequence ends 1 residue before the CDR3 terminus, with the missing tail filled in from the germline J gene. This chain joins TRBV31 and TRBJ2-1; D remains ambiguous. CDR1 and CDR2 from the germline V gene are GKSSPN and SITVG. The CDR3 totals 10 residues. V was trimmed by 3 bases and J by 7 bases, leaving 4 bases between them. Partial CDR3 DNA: TGTGCCTGGAGCGAGGCTGAGCAGTTC. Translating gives CAWSEAEQF. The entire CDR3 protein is CAWSEAEQFF. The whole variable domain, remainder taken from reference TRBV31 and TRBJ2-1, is AQTIHQWPVAEIKAVGSPLSLGCTIKGKSSPNLYWYWQATGGTLQQLFYSITVGQVESVVQLNLSASRPKDDQFILSTEKLLLSHSGFYLCAWSEAEQFFGPGTRLTVL.

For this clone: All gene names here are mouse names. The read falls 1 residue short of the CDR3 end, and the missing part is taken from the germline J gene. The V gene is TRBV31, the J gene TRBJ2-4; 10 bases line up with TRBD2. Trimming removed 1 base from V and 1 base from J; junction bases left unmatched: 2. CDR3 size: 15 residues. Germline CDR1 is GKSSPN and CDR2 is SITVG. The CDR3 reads CAWSRTGGRQNTLYF. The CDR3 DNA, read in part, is TGTGCCTGGAGTCGGACTGGGGGCCGTCAAAACACCTTGTAC. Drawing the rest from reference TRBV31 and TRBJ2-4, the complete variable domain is AQTIHQWPVAEIKAVGSPLSLGCTIKGKSSPNLYWYWQATGGTLQQLFYSITVGQVESVVQLNLSASRPKDDQFILSTEKLLLSHSGFYLCAWSRTGGRQNTLYFGAGTRLSVL.

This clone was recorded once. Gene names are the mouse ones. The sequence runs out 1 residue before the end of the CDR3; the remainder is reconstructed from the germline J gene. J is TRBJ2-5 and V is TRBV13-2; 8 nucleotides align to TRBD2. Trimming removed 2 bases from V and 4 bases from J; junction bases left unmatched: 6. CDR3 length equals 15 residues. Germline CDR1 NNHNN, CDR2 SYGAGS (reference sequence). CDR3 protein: CASGEPGLEKDTQYF. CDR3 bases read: TGTGCCAGCGGTGAACCGGGACTGGAGAAAGACACCCAGTAC.

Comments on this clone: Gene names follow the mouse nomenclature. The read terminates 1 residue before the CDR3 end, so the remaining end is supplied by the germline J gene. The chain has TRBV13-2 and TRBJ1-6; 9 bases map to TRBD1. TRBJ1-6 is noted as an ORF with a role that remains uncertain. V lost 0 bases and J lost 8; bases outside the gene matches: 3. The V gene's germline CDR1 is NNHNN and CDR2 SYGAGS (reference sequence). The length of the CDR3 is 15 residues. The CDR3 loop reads CASGDAGTGYSPLYF. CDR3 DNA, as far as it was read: TGTGCCAGCGGTGATGCCGGGACAGGGTATTCGCCCCTCTAC.

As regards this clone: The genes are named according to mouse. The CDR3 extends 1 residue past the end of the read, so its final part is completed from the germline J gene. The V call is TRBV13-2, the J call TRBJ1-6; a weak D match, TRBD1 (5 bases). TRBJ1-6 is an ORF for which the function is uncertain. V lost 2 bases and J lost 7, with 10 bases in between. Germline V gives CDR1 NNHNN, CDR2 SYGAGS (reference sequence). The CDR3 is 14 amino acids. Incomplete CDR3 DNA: TGTGCCAGCGGTGAGCTAGGGGCCAATTCGCCCCTCTAC. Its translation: CASGELGANSPLY. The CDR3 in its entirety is CASGELGANSPLYF.

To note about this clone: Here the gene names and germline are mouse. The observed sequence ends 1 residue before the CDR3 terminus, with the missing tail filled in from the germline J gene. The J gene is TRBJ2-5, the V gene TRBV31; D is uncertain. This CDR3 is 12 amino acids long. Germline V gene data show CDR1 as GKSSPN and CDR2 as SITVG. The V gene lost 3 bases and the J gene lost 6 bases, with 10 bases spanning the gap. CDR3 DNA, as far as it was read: TGTGCCTGGAGGCCGGGAGGGGACACCCAGTAC. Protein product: CAWRPGGDTQY. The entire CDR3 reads CAWRPGGDTQYF. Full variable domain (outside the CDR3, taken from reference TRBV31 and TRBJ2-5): AQTIHQWPVAEIKAVGSPLSLGCTIKGKSSPNLYWYWQATGGTLQQLFYSITVGQVESVVQLNLSASRPKDDQFILSTEKLLLSHSGFYLCAWRPGGDTQYFGPGTRLLVL.